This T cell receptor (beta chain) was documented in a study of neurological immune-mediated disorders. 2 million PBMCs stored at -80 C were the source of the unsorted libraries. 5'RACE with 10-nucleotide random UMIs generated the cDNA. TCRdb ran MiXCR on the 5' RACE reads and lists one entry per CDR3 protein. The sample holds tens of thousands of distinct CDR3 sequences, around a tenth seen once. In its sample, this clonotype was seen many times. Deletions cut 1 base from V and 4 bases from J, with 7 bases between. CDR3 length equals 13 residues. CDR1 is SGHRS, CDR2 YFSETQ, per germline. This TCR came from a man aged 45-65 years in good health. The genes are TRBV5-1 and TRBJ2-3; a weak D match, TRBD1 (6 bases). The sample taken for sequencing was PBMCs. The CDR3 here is CASSLWGPDTQYF. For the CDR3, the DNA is TGCGCCAGCAGCTTGTGGGGGCCAGATACGCAGTATTTT.